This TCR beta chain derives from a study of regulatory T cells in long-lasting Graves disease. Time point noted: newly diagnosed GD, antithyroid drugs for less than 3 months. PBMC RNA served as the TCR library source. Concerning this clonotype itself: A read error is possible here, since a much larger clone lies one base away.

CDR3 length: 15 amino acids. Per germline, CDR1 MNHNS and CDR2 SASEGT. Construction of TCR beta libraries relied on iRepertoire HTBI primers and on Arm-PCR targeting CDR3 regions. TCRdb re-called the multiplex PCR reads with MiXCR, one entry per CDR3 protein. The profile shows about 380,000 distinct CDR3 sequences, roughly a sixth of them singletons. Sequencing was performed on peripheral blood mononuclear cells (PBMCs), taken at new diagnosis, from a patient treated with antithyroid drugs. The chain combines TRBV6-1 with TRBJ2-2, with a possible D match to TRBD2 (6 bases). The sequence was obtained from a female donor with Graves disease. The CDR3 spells CVSRTIWGDTGELFF. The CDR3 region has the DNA TGTGTCAGCAGGACTATATGGGGGGACACCGGGGAGCTGTTTTTT.